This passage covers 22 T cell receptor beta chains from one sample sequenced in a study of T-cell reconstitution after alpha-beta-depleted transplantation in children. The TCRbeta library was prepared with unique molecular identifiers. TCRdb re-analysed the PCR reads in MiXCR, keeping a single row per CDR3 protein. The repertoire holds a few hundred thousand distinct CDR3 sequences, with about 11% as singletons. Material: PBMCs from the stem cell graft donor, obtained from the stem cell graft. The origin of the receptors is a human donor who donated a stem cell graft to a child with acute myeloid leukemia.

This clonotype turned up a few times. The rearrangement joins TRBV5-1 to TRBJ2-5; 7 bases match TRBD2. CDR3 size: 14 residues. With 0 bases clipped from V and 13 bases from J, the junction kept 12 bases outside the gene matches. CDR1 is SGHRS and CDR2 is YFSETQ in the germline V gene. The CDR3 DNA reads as TGCGCCAGCAGCTTGGCTAGCGGTGACGAAAAAGCGTACTTC. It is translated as CASSLASGDEKAYF. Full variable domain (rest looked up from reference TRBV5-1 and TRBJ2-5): KAGVTQTPRYLIKTRGQQVTLSCSPISGHRSVSWYQQTPGQGLQFLFEYFSETQRNKGNFPGRFSGRQFSNSRSEMNVSTLELGDSALYLCASSLASGDEKAYFGPGTRLLVL.

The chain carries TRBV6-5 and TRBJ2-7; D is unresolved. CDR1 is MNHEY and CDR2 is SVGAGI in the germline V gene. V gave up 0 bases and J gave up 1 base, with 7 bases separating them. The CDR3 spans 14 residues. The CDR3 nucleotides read TGTGCCAGCAGTTACTCAAGCAAATCCTACGAGCAGTACTTC. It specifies CASSYSSKSYEQYF.

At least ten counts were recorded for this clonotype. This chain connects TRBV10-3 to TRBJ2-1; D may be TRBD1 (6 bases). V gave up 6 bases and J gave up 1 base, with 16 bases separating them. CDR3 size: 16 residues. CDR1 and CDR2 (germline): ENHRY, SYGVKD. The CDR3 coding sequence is TGTGCCATCAGCCCCCGTGGGGGCCGGTCCTACAATGAGCAGTTCTTC. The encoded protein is CAISPRGGRSYNEQFF.

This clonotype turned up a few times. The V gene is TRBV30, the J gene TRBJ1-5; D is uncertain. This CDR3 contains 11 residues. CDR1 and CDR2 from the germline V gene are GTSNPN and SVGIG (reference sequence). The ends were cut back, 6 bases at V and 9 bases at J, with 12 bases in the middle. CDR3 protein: CACGKVAPQHF. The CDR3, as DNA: TGTGCCTGTGGAAAAGTCGCGCCCCAGCATTTT. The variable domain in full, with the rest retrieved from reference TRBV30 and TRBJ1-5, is SQTIHQWPATLVQPVGSPLSLECTVEGTSNPNLYWYRQAAGRGLQLLFYSVGIGQISSEVPQNLSASRPQDRQFILSSKKLLLSDSGFYLCACGKVAPQHFGDGTRLSIL.

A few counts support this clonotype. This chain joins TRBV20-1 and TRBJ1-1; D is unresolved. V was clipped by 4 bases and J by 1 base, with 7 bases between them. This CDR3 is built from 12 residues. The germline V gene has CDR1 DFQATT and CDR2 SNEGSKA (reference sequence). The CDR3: CSATQTNTEAFF. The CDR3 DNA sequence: TGCAGTGCTACACAGACGAACACTGAAGCTTTCTTT.

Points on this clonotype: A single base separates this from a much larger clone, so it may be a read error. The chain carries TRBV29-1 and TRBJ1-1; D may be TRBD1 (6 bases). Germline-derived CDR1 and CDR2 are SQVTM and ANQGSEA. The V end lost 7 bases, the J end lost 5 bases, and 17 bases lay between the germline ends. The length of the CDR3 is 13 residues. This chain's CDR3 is CSGVQGKGTEAFF. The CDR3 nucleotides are TGCAGCGGAGTGCAGGGGAAAGGTACTGAAGCTTTCTTT.

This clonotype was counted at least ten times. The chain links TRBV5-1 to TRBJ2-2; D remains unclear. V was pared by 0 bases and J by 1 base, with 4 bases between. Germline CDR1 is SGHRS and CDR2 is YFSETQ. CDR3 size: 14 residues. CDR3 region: CASSLELNTGELFF. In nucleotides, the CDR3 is TGCGCCAGCAGCTTGGAACTGAACACCGGGGAGCTGTTTTTT.

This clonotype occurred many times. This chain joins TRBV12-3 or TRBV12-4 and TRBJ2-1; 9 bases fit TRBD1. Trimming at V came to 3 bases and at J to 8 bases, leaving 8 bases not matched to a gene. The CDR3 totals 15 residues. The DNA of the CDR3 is TGTGCCAGCAGTTTCCAGGACAGGGGAGTCGATGAGCAGTTCTTC. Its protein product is CASSFQDRGVDEQFF.

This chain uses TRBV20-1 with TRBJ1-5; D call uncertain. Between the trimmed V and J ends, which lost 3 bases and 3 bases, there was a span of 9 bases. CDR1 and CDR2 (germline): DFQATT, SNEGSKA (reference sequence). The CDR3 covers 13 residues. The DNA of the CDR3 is TGCAGTGCTAGTGGAAGCCACAATCAGCCCCAGCATTTT. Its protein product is CSASGSHNQPQHF.

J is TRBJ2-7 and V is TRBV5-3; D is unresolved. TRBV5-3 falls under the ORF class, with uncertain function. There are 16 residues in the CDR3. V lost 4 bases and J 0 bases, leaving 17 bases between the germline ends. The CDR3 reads CARSDLKGLSSYEQYV. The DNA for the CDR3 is TGTGCCAGAAGCGACCTTAAGGGCCTCAGCTCCTACGAGCAGTACGTC.

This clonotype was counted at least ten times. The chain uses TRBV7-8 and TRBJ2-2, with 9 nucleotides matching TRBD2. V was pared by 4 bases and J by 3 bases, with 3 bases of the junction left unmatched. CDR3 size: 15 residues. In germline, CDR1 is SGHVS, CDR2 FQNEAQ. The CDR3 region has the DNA TGTGCCAGCAGCTCTCGGACTAGCGACACCGGGGAGCTGTTTTTT. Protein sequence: CASSSRTSDTGELFF.

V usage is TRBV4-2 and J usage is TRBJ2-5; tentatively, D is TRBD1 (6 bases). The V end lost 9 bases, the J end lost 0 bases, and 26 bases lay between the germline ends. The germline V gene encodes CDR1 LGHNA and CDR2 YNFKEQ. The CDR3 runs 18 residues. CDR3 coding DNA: TGTGCCAGTAGCTCATCAGGGGTGACAGCGATGTACCAAGAGACCCAGTACTTC. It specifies CASSSSGVTAMYQETQYF.

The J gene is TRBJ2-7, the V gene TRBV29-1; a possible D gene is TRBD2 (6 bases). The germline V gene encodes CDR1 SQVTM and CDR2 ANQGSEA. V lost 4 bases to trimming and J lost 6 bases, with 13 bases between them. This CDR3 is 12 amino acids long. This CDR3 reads CSVGGNPFEQYF. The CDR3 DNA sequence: TGCAGCGTTGGCGGGAATCCTTTCGAGCAGTACTTC.

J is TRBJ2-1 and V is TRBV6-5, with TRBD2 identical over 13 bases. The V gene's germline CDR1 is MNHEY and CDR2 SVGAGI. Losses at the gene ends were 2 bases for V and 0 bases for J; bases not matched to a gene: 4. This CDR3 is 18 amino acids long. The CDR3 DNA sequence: TGTGCCAGCAGTTACCTCACTAGCGGGGGGGCCTCCTACAATGAGCAGTTCTTC. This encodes CASSYLTSGGASYNEQFF.

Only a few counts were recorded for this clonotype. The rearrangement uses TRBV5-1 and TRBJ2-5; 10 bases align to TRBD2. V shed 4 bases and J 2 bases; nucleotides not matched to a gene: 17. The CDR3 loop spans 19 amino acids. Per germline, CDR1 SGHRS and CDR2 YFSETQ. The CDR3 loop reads CASSATGASGGPAQETQYF. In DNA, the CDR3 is TGCGCCAGCAGCGCCACTGGGGCTAGCGGGGGTCCCGCTCAAGAGACCCAGTACTTC.

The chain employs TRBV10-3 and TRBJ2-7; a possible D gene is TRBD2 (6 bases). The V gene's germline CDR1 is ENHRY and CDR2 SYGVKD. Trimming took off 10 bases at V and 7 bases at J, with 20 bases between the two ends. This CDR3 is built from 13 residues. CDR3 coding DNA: TGTGCCACCGCGACACGGGCCGGAGGGGAGCAGTACTTC. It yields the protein CATATRAGGEQYF.

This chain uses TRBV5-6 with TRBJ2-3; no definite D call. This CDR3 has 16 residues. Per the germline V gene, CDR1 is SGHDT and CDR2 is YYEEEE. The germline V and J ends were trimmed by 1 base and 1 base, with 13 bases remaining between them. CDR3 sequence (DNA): TGTGCCAGCAGCTTGTCTCCTCTCTTGGGCACAGATACGCAGTATTTT. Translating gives CASSLSPLLGTDTQYF.

The CDR3 here is CASSVDRSSGNTIYF. In DNA, the CDR3 is TGTGCCAGCAGCGTGGACAGAAGCTCTGGAAACACCATATATTTT. The chain combines TRBV5-5 with TRBJ1-3, with TRBD1 as a possible D gene (6 bases). CDR1 and CDR2 from the germline V gene are SGHKS and YYEKEE (reference sequence). V lost 4 bases and J lost 0, with 11 bases in between. The length of the CDR3 is 15 residues.

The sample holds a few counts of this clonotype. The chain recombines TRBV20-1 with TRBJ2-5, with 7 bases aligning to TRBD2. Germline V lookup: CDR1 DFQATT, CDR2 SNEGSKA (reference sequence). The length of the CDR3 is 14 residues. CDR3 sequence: CSSPMLAGDETQYF. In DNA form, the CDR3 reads TGCAGCTCCCCCATGCTGGCGGGAGATGAGACCCAGTACTTC.

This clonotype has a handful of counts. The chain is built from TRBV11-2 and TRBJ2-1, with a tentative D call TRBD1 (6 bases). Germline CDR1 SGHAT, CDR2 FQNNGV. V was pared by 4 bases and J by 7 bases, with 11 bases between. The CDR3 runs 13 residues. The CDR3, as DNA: TGTGCCAGCAGCTCCTCCAGGGGAAATGAGCAGTTCTTC. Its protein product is CASSSSRGNEQFF.

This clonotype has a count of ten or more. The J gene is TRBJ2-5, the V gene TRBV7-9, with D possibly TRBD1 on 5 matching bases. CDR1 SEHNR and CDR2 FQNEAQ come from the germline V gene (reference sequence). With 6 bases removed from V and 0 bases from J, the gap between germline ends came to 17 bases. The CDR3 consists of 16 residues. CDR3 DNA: TGTGCCAGCAGAGGACCCCTGGGGCCCTACCAAGAGACCCAGTACTTC. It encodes CASRGPLGPYQETQYF. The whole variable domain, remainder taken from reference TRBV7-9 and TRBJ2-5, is DTGVSQNPRHKITKRGQNVTFRCDPISEHNRLYWYRQTLGQGPEFLTYFQNEAQLEKSRLLSDRFSAERPKGSFSTLEIQRTEQGDSAMYLCASRGPLGPYQETQYFGPGTRLLVL.

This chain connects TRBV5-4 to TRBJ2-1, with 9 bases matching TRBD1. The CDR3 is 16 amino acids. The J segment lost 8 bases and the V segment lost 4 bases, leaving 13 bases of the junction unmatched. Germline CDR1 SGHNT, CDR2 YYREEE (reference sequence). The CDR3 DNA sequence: TGTGCCAGCAGCGCTCGGACAGGGGAGGGGGGTCATGAGCAGTTCTTC. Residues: CASSARTGEGGHEQFF.